This TCR beta chain was identified in a study of blood T cell repertoires in COVID-19. In the study overall: Both acute and convalescent COVID-19 samples were obtained from the United States, Italy and Spain.

In the original analysis: Amplification of reference gene primers provided the estimated nucleated cell counts. The data were produced by immunoSEQ multiplex PCR, yet TCRdb's version contains in-frame clones alone and is incomplete. D and trimming come from the DNA, and the V and J calls and clone size come from that table. The data show 220,000 or so clones, about 93% seen once. Patients from Seattle were sampled longitudinally, starting during active infection. Sequencing input: peripheral blood. The clonotype originates from a man aged 60 to 75 with COVID-19, enrolled during active disease.

This CDR3 reads CASKGQGANTGELFF. CDR3 DNA: TGTGCCAGCAAGGGACAGGGGGCGAACACCGGGGAGCTGTTTTTT. The rearrangement uses TRBV2 and TRBJ2-2; TRBD1 matches 11 bases. The CDR3 sequence is 15 residues long. V lost 7 bases, J lost 0 bases, and 1 base stayed unmatched. Germline CDR1 is SNHLY and CDR2 is FYNNEI.